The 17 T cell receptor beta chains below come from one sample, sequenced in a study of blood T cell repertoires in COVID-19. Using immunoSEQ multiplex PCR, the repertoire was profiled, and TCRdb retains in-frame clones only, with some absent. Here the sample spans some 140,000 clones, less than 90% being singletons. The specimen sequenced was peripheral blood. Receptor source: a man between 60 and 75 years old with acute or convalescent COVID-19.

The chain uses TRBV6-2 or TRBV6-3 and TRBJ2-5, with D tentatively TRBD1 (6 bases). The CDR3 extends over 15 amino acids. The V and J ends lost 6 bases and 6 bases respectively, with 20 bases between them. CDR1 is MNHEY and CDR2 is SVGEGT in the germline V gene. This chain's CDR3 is CASSLGTNRGKTQYF. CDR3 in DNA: TGTGCCAGCAGCCTTGGGACAAACCGTGGAAAGACCCAGTACTTC.

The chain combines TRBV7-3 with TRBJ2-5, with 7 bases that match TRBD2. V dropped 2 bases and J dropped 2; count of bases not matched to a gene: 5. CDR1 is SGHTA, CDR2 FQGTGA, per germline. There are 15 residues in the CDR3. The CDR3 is CASSLGREPQETQYF. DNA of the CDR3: TGTGCCAGCAGCTTAGGGCGGGAGCCTCAAGAGACCCAGTACTTC.

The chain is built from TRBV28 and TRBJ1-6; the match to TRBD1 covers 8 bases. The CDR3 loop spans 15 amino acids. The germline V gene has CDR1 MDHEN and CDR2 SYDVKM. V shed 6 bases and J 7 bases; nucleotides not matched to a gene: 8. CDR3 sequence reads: CASSRRRGQNSPLHF. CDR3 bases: TGTGCCAGCAGCCGTCGCAGGGGGCAGAATTCACCCCTCCACTTT.

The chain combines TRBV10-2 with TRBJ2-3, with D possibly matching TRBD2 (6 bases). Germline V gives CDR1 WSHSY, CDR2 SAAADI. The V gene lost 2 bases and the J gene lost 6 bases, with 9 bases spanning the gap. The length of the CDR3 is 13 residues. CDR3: CASSERGSDTQYF. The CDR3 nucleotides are TGCGCCAGCAGTGAGCGGGGGTCGGATACGCAGTATTTT.

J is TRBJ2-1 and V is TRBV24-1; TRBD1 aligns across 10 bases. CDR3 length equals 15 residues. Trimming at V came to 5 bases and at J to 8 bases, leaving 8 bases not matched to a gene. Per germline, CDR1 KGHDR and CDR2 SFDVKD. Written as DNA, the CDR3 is TGTGCCACCAGTGTCGGGACAGGGGTGTTCTATGAGCAGTTCTTC. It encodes CATSVGTGVFYEQFF.

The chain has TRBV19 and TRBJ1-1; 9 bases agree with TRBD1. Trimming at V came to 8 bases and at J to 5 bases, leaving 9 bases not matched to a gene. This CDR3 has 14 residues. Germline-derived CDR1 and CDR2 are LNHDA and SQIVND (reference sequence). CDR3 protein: CASGIQGAVTEAFF. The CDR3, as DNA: TGTGCCAGTGGAATACAGGGGGCGGTGACTGAAGCTTTCTTT.

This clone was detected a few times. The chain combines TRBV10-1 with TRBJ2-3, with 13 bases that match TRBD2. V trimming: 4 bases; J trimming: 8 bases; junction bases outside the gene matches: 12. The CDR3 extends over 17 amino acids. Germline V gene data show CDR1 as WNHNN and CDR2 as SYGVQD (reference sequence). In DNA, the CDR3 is TGCGCCAGCAGTGGACTAGCGGGAGGCCAAAGGGTTGCTACGCAGTATTTT. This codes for CASSGLAGGQRVATQYF.

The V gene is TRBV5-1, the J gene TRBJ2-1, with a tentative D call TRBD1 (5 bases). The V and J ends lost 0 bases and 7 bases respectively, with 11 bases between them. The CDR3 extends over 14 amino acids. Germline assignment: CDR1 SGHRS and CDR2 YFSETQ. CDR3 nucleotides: TGCGCCAGCAGCTTGGGGTGGACAACTAATGAGCAGTTCTTC. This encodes CASSLGWTTNEQFF.

The CDR3 reads CASSLTGTEAFF. CDR3 DNA: TGTGCCAGCAGCCTTACGGGGACTGAAGCTTTCTTT. This rearrangement joins TRBV6-5 to TRBJ1-1; D not certain. The CDR3 length is 12 residues. Looked up from germline, CDR1 is MNHEY and CDR2 is SVGAGI. V was trimmed by 6 bases and J by 5 bases, leaving 10 bases between them.

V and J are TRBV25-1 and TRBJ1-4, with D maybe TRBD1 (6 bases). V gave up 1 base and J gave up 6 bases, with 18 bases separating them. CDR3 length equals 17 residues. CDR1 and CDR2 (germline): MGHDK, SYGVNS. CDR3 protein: CASSEFGGHEGDEKLFF. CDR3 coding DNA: TGTGCCAGCAGTGAATTTGGTGGACATGAGGGGGATGAAAAACTGTTTTTT.

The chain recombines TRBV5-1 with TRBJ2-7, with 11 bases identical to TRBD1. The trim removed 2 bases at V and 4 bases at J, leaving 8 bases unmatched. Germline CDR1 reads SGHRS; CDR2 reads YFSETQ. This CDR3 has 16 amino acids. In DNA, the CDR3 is TGCGCCAGCAGCTTAAACTCGGGACAGGGGGTTTACGAGCAGTACTTC. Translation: CASSLNSGQGVYEQYF.

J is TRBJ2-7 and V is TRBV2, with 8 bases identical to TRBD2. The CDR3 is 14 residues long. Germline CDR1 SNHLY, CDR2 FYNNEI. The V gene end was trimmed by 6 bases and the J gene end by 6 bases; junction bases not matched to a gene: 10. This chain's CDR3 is CASRLGTRGTEQYF. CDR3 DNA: TGTGCCAGCAGGCTCGGGACTAGGGGGACCGAGCAGTACTTC.

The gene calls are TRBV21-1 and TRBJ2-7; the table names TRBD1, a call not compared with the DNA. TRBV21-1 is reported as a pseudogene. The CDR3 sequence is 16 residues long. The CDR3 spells CASSKALSRFNYEQYF. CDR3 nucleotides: TGTGCCAGCAGCAAAGCGCTCAGCAGGTTCAACTACGAGCAGTACTTC.

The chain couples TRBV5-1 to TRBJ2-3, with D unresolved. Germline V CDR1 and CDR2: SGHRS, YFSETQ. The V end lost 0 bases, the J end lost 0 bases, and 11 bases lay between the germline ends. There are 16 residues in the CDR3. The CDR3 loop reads CASSLDGETSTDTQYF. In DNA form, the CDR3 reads TGCGCCAGCAGCTTGGACGGCGAGACTAGCACAGATACGCAGTATTTT.

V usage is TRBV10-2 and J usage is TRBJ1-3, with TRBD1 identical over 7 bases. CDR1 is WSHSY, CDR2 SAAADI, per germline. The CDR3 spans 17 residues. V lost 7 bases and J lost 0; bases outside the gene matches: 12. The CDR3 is CASTEGGGPFSGNTIYF. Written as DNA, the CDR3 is TGCGCCAGCACTGAAGGGGGCGGACCATTCTCTGGAAACACCATATATTTT.

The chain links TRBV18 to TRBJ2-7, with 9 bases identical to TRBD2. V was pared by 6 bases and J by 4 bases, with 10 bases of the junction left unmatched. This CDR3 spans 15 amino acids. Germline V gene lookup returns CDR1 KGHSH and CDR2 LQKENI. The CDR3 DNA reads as TGTGCCAGCTCGCCCCTCCTAGCGGGGCGATACGAGCAGTACTTC. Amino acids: CASSPLLAGRYEQYF.

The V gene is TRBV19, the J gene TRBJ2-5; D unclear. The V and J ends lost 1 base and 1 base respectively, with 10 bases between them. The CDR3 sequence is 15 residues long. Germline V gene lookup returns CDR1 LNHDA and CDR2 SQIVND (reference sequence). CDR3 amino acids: CASSIGAGLQETQYF. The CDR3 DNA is TGTGCCAGTAGTATAGGGGCAGGCCTCCAAGAGACCCAGTACTTC.